This T cell receptor (beta chain) comes out of a study of blood T cell repertoires in COVID-19. Measured with immunoSEQ multiplex PCR; TCRdb has only the in-frame clones, and not every one. The sample consists of a few hundred thousand clones, 80% to 90% of them appearing once. The sample comprised PBMCs or T cells enriched from blood (not recorded which). The origin of this receptor is a woman in her forties or fifties who had been exposed to COVID-19.

CDR3 nucleotide sequence: TGTGCCAGCAGCCCGTCGGGACAGGAGTATGGCTACACCTTC. It codes for CASSPSGQEYGYTF. The rearrangement links TRBV7-9 to TRBJ1-2; TRBD1 matches 8 bases. The CDR3 runs 14 residues. CDR1 SEHNR and CDR2 FQNEAQ come from the germline V gene (reference sequence). V shed 5 bases, J shed 5 bases, and the junction held 7 bases outside the gene matches.